This TCR beta chain was retrieved from a study of T-cell reconstitution after alpha-beta-depleted transplantation in children. The library targeted TCRbeta and was prepared with unique molecular identifiers. TCRdb re-called the PCR reads with MiXCR, one entry per CDR3 protein. Of 900,000 or so distinct CDR3 sequences in the sample, roughly 15% were seen once. This clonotype showed up just a few times. What it binds is unknown. Germline trimming cut 6 bases from V and 6 bases from J; bases unmatched to any gene: 10. The CDR3 is 14 amino acids. Germline V gene sequence: CDR1 SGDLS, CDR2 YYNGEE. Study findings and constraints: Several hundred expanded graft clones reportedly supplied alpha-beta T cells about two months after transplant. One year after transplant, T-cell counts and diversity came mostly from newly produced T cells.

The receptor's source is a male patient younger than 18 who had a stem cell transplant for acute lymphoblastic leukemia, so the T cells may come from the graft donor. Material: PBMCs, mostly from graft donor cells, obtained 360 days after TCRalphabeta/CD19-depleted stem cell transplant. The V call is TRBV9, the J call TRBJ2-7; 9 bases fit TRBD2. The CDR3 here is CASNAGGPGAEQYF. DNA for the CDR3: TGTGCCAGCAACGCGGGAGGGCCGGGCGCCGAGCAGTACTTC. Combining the CDR3 with reference TRBV9 and TRBJ2-7 gives the whole variable domain DSGVTQTPKHLITATGQRVTLRCSPRSGDLSVYWYQQSLDQGLQFLIQYYNGEERAKGNILERFSAQQFPDLHSELNLSSLELGDSALYFCASNAGGPGAEQYFGPGTRLTVT.